This T cell receptor (beta chain) was profiled in a study of T cells in Graves' hyperthyroidism and ophthalmopathy. Study background: Initial diagnosis, before any treatment, was when peripheral blood was collected.

Whole-study results and caveats: Most expanded thyroid clonotypes above 0.001 recurred in blood. Median prediction lead before ophthalmopathy onset was 5 to 7.5 months with the model.

TCR beta CDR3 regions were amplified from RNA transcripts. RT-PCR in the first round (using the HTBI primer set) targeted the TCR CDR3. One entry per CDR3 protein results from TCRdb running MiXCR on the multiplex PCR reads. The table has approximately 690,000 distinct CDR3 sequences, about a fifth seen once. Of note for this clonotype: Its antigen is not identified.

Sequencing was performed on blood. The receptor comes from a young man with Graves' ophthalmopathy.

CDR3 coding DNA: TGCAGTGCTAGAACTGGGACGGATAGCAATCAGCCCCAGCATTTT. Translation: CSARTGTDSNQPQHF. The J gene is TRBJ1-5, the V gene TRBV20-1, with D perhaps matching TRBD1 (5 bases). CDR1 and CDR2 from the germline V gene are DFQATT and SNEGSKA (reference sequence). Trimming left V 2 bases short and J 0 bases short, with 11 bases between. The CDR3 length is 15 residues.